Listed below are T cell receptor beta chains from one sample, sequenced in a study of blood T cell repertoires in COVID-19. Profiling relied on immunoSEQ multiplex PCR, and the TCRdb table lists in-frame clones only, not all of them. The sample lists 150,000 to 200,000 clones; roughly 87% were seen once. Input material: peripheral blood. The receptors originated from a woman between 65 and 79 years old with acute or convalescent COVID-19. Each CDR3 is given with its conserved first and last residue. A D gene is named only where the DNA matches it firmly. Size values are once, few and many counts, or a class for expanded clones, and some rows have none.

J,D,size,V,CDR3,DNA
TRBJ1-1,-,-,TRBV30,CASTRGMNTEAFF,TGTGCCTCCACCAGGGGAATGAACACTGAAGCTTTCTTT
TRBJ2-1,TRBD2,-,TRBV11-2,CASSPGLAGAYNEQFF,TGTGCCAGCAGCCCAGGACTAGCGGGGGCCTACAATGAGCAGTTCTTC
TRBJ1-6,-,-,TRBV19,CASSERTAINSPLHF,TGTGCCAGTAGCGAACGGACAGCCATAAATTCACCCCTCCACTTT
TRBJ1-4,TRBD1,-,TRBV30,CAWSQRGLYEKLFF,TGTGCCTGGAGTCAGAGGGGGCTCTATGAAAAACTGTTTTTT
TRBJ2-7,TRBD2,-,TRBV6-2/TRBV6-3,CASSYGSGGFEQYF,TGTGCCAGCAGTTATGGTAGCGGGGGCTTCGAGCAGTACTTC
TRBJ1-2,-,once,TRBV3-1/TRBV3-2,CASSQDRGLGTSYGYTF,TGTGCCAGCAGCCAAGATAGGGGGTTGGGGACCTCTTATGGCTACACCTTC
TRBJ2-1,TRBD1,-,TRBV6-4,CASSRGQGAGNEQFF,TGTGCCAGCAGTCGGGGACAGGGGGCGGGGAATGAGCAGTTCTTC
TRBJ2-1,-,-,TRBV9,CASSVGGKYNEQFF,TGTGCCAGCAGCGTAGGCGGGAAGTACAATGAGCAGTTCTTC
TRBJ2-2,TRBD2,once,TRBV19,CASTTSGRGRTGELFF,TGTGCCAGTACGACTAGCGGGAGGGGAAGAACCGGGGAGCTGTTTTTT
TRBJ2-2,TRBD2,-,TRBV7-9,CASSLAGGTGELFF,TGTGCCAGCAGCTTAGCCGGGGGGACCGGGGAGCTGTTTTTT
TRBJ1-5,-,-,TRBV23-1,CASSHPLADNITNQPQHF,TGCGCCAGCAGTCACCCTCTTGCCGACAATATCACAAATCAGCCCCAGCATTTT
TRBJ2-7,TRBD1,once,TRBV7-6,CASSAGTGTSYEQYF,TGTGCCAGCAGCGCCGGGACAGGGACGTCGTACGAGCAGTACTTC
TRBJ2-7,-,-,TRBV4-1,CASSQDRIRGSSYEQYF,TGCGCCAGCAGCCAAGATAGAATCAGGGGTAGCTCCTACGAGCAGTACTTC
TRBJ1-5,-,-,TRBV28,CASSSVRRESNQPQHF,TGTGCCAGCAGCTCAGTGAGGAGGGAGAGCAATCAGCCCCAGCATTTT
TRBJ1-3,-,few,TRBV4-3,CASSHGSDREPGNTIYF,TGCGCCAGCAGCCATGGGTCCGACAGAGAACCTGGAAACACCATATATTTT
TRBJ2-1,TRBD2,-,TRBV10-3,CAISESLTSGGKNEQFF,TGTGCCATCAGTGAGTCGTTAACTAGCGGGGGGAAAAATGAGCAGTTCTTC
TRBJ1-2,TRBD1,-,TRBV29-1,CSVRRQGGLEGYTF,TGCAGCGTTCGACGACAGGGAGGTCTAGAAGGCTACACCTTC
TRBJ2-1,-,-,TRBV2,CATRAADNEQFF,TGTGCCACCAGGGCTGCGGACAATGAGCAGTTCTTC
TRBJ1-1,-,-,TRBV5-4,CASSPPGQLNTEAFF,TGTGCCAGCAGCCCTCCCGGACAGTTGAACACTGAAGCTTTCTTT
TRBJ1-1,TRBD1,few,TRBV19,CASSITAGTGSPNTEAFF,TGTGCCAGTAGTATAACGGCCGGGACAGGGTCCCCTAACACTGAAGCTTTCTTT
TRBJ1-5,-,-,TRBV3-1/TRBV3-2,CASSQDQGQPQHF,TGTGCCAGCAGCCAAGATCAGGGCCAGCCCCAGCATTTT
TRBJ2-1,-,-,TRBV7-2,CASRGAFGGPYNEQFF,TGTGCCAGCAGGGGGGCCTTTGGCGGTCCATACAATGAGCAGTTCTTC
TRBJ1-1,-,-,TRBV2,CASSSQSLEGTEAFF,TGTGCCAGCAGTTCTCAGTCTCTCGAGGGCACTGAAGCTTTCTTT
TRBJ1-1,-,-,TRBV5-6,CASSPTGRGTEAFF,TGTGCCAGCAGCCCGACAGGCCGGGGCACTGAAGCTTTCTTT
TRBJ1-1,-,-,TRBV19,CASSIDRETGLNTEAFF,TGTGCCAGTAGTATAGATCGAGAGACAGGTTTGAACACTGAAGCTTTCTTT
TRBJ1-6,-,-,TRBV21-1,CASSKIPNLPSYNSPLHF,TGTGCCAGCAGCAAGATACCAAACCTACCCTCCTATAATTCACCCCTCCACTTT
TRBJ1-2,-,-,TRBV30,CAWSRQQYGYTF,TGTGCCTGGAGTCGACAGCAGTATGGCTACACCTTC
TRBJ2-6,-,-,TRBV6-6,CASTLQSTGANVLTF,TGTGCCAGCACCTTACAGAGTACTGGGGCCAACGTCCTGACTTTC
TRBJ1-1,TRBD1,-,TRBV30,CAWSADRGSLNTEAFF,TGTGCCTGGAGTGCTGACAGGGGATCGCTGAACACTGAAGCTTTCTTT
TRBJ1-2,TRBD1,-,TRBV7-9,CASSLALQGAIGYTF,TGTGCCAGCAGCTTAGCGCTACAGGGGGCTATTGGCTACACCTTC
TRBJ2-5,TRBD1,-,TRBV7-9,CASSLPVPGQGTRETQYF,TGTGCCAGCAGCTTACCGGTCCCGGGACAGGGAACGAGGGAGACCCAGTACTTC
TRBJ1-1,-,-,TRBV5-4,CASSLGGGSGAFF,TGTGCCAGCAGCCTGGGTGGAGGGTCGGGCGCTTTCTTT
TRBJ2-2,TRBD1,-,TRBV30,CAWSRRGRRTGELFF,TGTGCCTGGAGTCGCAGGGGGCGCAGAACCGGGGAGCTGTTTTTT
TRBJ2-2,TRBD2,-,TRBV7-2,CASSLTGTSFVANTGELFF,TGTGCCAGCAGCTTAACCGGGACTAGTTTTGTCGCGAACACCGGGGAGCTGTTTTTT
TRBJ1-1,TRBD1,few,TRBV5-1,CASSTGTGSTEAFF,TGCGCCAGCAGCACGGGGACAGGGAGCACTGAAGCTTTCTTT
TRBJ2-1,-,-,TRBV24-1,CATSDLSGGSHNNEQFF,TGTGCCACCAGTGATTTGTCTGGCGGTAGCCATAACAATGAGCAGTTCTTC
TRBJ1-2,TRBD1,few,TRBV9,CASSDRGLNGYTF,TGTGCCAGCAGTGACAGGGGGCTTAACGGCTACACCTTC
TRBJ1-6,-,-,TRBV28,CASSLGQDNSPLHF,TGTGCCAGCAGTTTAGGGCAGGATAATTCACCCCTCCACTTT
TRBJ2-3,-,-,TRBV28,CASSSQESTDTQYF,TGTGCCAGCAGTTCACAGGAGAGCACAGATACGCAGTATTTT
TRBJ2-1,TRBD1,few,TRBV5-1,CASSLGQGALYNEQFF,TGCGCCAGCAGCTTGGGGCAGGGGGCTTTGTACAATGAGCAGTTCTTC
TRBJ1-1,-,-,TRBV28,CASSSGVVIPEAFF,TGTGCCAGCAGTTCGGGGGTAGTCATCCCTGAAGCTTTCTTT
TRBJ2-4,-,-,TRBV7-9,CASSPWSPRDKNIQYF,TGTGCCAGCAGCCCTTGGAGCCCTCGGGACAAAAACATTCAGTACTTC
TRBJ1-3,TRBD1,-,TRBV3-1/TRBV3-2,CASSYIQGQGENTIYF,TGTGCCAGCAGTTATATCCAGGGACAGGGGGAAAACACCATATATTTT
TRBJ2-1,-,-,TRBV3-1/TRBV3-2,CASSQDRGHLNEQFF,TGTGCCAGCAGCCAAGATCGCGGACATCTCAATGAGCAGTTCTTC
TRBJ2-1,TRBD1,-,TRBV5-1,CASSPYAGTAYNEQFF,TGCGCCAGCAGCCCCTACGCCGGGACAGCTTACAATGAGCAGTTCTTC
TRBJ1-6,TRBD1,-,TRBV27,CASSFGQGGAGSPLHF,TGTGCCAGCAGTTTCGGACAGGGGGGGGCAGGTTCACCCCTCCACTTT
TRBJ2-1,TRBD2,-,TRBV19,CASSPGTTLNEQFF,TGTGCCAGTAGTCCCGGGACTACCCTCAATGAGCAGTTCTTC
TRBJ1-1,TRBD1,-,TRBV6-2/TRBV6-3,CASSYKTGRGNTEAFF,TGTGCCAGCAGTTACAAGACAGGGCGGGGGAACACTGAAGCTTTCTTT
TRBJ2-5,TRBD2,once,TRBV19,CASSVRGGQETQYF,TGTGCCAGTAGTGTGCGGGGGGGTCAAGAGACCCAGTACTTC
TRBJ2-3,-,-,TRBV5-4,CASSTGAGSTDTQYF,TGTGCCAGCAGCACAGGAGCGGGTAGCACAGATACGCAGTATTTT
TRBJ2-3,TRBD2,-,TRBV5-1,CASSQTSGADTQYF,TGCGCCAGCAGCCAGACTAGCGGGGCAGATACGCAGTATTTT
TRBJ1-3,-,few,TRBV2,CASSVWQGSSGNTIYF,TGTGCCAGCAGTGTATGGCAGGGGAGCTCTGGAAACACCATATATTTT